This T cell receptor (beta chain) originates from a study of blood T cell repertoires in COVID-19. Overall study: There were acute and convalescent COVID-19 samples, and they came from the United States, Italy and Spain. Sources were T cells, B-cell-depleted T cells, or PBMCs; the material itself was cDNA or gDNA.

Patients in Seattle were enrolled during active infection, then followed longitudinally. This table comes from immunoSEQ multiplex PCR, and its TCRdb copy is limited to in-frame clones, with some not included. The data show 85,000 to 130,000 clones, with less than 80% seen just once and more than 5.5% held by the top ten. Germline assignment: CDR1 SNHLY and CDR2 FYNNEI. This CDR3 has 15 residues. V was pared by 6 bases and J by 6 bases, with 13 bases of the junction left unmatched. The TCR originated in a man aged 80 or over with COVID-19, enrolled during active disease. The chain is built from TRBV2 and TRBJ2-7; TRBD1 matches 8 bases. Sequencing used peripheral blood. The chain's CDR3 is CASRDTGGNRLEQYF. The CDR3 nucleotides are TGTGCCAGCAGAGATACAGGGGGAAATCGCCTCGAGCAGTACTTC.